A single sample gave rise to the 11 T cell receptor beta chains below, sequenced in a study of blood T cells in healthy people across ages. A J-beta primer mix and a sample-barcoded 5' primer were used in a second PCR of roughly 7 to 12 cycles. TCRdb fed the 5' RACE reads into MiXCR, producing one record per CDR3 protein. The sample lists some 1.5 million distinct CDR3 sequences, 28% occurring once. Sequenced: blood. The receptors stem from a woman in her thirties in good health.

This clonotype was recorded once. The chain combines TRBV6-1 with TRBJ2-1, with 12 bases identical to TRBD2. This CDR3 contains 18 residues. V was pared by 1 base and J by 15 bases, with 19 bases of the junction left unmatched. CDR1 and CDR2 from the germline V gene are MNHNS and SASEGT. The CDR3 region has the DNA TGTGCCAGCAGTGAAGGGTGGGGCTCTAGCGGGAGGGCCCAAGGGCCGTTCTTC. Amino acid sequence: CASSEGWGSSGRAQGPFF.

This clonotype was seen only a few times. The rearrangement links TRBV15 to TRBJ1-1; D is undetermined. The CDR3 runs 15 residues. The germline CDR1 and CDR2 sequences are LNHNV and YYDKDF (reference sequence). The ends were cut back, 5 bases at V and 3 bases at J, with 16 bases in the middle. CDR3 coding DNA: TGTGCCACCAGCGCACACCTCGGGGAGGACACTGAAGCTTTCTTT. Residues: CATSAHLGEDTEAFF.

This clonotype showed up just a few times. V and J are TRBV11-2 and TRBJ2-7, with 9 bases identical to TRBD1. Trimming took 1 base from V and 2 from J; bases not matched to a gene: 3. Germline V gives CDR1 SGHAT, CDR2 FQNNGV. The CDR3 extends over 15 amino acids. DNA for the CDR3: TGTGCCAGCAGCTTAGGAGGGACAGGGCCCTACGAGCAGTACTTC. As protein: CASSLGGTGPYEQYF.

This clonotype has a count of ten or more. V usage is TRBV10-3 and J usage is TRBJ1-2; 7 nucleotides match TRBD1. Per the germline V gene, CDR1 is ENHRY and CDR2 is SYGVKD. V lost 10 bases and J lost 10; bases outside the gene matches: 12. The CDR3 consists of 12 residues. DNA of the CDR3: TGTGCCACCTCCGACAGGGTAGTTGACTACACCTTC. Its translation is CATSDRVVDYTF.

Regarding this clonotype: Since a much larger clone is just one base distant, this may be a read error. DNA of the CDR3: TGCAGCGCCCACAGGACAGAGGGATCAGCTAACTATGGCTACACCTTC. Translation gives CSAHRTEGSANYGYTF. The genes are TRBV29-1 and TRBJ1-2; a possible D gene is TRBD1 (6 bases). This CDR3 region has 16 residues. V was trimmed by 7 bases and J by 0 bases, leaving 21 bases between them. Germline V gene data show CDR1 as SQVTM and CDR2 as ANQGSEA.

This sequence joins TRBV7-8 and TRBJ2-1; D is unclear. CDR1 and CDR2 from the germline V gene are SGHVS and FQNEAQ. Trimming stripped 3 bases from V and 9 bases from J, with 9 bases between. The CDR3 runs to 12 residues. The CDR3 spells CASSLATREQFF. CDR3 DNA sequence: TGTGCCAGCAGCTTGGCTACTCGTGAGCAGTTCTTC.

This clonotype was counted only a few times. The chain is built from TRBV5-1 and TRBJ2-4, with a weak D call TRBD1 (6 bases). V lost 4 bases and J 0 bases, leaving 14 bases between the germline ends. Germline CDR1 is SGHRS and CDR2 is YFSETQ. The CDR3 is made up of 16 amino acids. CDR3 residues: CASSPGQLLAKNIQYF. In DNA form, the CDR3 reads TGCGCCAGCAGCCCCGGACAGCTCTTAGCCAAAAACATTCAGTACTTC.

This clonotype was seen a few times. This rearrangement joins TRBV5-1 to TRBJ1-2; D is unclear. CDR3 length: 14 residues. CDR1 and CDR2 (germline): SGHRS, YFSETQ. Trimming removed 1 base from V and 2 bases from J, with 9 bases in between. The CDR3 spells CASSLRWANYGYTF. The DNA for the CDR3 is TGCGCCAGCAGCTTGCGCTGGGCAAACTATGGCTACACCTTC.

Of note for this clonotype: This may stem from a read error, because a much larger clone lies one nucleotide away. The chain has TRBV5-4 and TRBJ2-7; no clear D gene. The V and J ends lost 3 bases and 1 base respectively, with 11 bases between them. CDR1 is SGHNT and CDR2 is YYREEE in the germline V gene (reference sequence). The CDR3 sequence is 14 residues long. The DNA of the CDR3 is TGTGCCAGCAGCTGGGCGATAGGATCCTACGAGCAGTACTTC. Protein sequence: CASSWAIGSYEQYF.

The chain's CDR3 is CASSYSAGVGYNEQFF. CDR3 nucleotides: TGTGCCAGCAGTTACTCGGCGGGGGTGGGCTACAATGAGCAGTTCTTC. The chain carries TRBV6-2 or TRBV6-3 and TRBJ2-1, with 7 bases matching TRBD2. Germline loops: CDR1 MNHEY, CDR2 SVGEGT. The CDR3 spans 16 residues. Trimming removed 0 bases from V and 3 bases from J; junction bases left unmatched: 5.

The chain employs TRBV6-6 and TRBJ1-5, with D tentatively TRBD1 (5 bases). Trimming left V 2 bases short and J 3 bases short, with 17 bases between. Germline V gives CDR1 MNHNY, CDR2 SVGAGI (reference sequence). This CDR3 comprises 17 residues. DNA of the CDR3: TGTGCCAGCAGTTACGGAGTAGGGCAGGGCTTCAATCAGCCCCAGCATTTT. Its translation is CASSYGVGQGFNQPQHF.